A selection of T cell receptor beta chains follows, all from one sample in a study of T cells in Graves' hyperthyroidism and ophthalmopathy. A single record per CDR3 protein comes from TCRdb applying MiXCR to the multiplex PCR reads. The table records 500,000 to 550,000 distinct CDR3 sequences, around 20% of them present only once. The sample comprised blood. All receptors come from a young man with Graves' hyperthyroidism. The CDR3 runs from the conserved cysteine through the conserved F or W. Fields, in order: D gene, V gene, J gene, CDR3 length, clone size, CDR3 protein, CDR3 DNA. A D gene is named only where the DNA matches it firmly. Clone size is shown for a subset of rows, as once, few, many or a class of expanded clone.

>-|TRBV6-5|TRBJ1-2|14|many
CASSYSGVGEGYTF
TGTGCCAGCAGTTACTCAGGGGTCGGGGAGGGCTACACCTTC
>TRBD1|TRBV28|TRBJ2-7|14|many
CASSTGTGEYEQYF
TGCGCCTCCAGTACCGGGACAGGGGAGTACGAGCAGTACTTC
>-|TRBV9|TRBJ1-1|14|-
CASSQMGQNTEAFF
TGTGCCAGCAGCCAGATGGGACAGAACACTGAAGCTTTCTTT
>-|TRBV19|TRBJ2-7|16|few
CASSIEGNRELYEQYF
TGTGCCAGTAGTATTGAGGGGAACAGGGAACTCTACGAGCAGTACTTC
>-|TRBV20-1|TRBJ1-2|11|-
CSANGQPGYTF
TGCAGTGCTAATGGACAGCCTGGCTACACCTTC
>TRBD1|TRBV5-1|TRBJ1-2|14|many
CASSLGQGAYGYTF
TGCGCCAGCAGCCTCGGACAGGGGGCTTATGGCTACACCTTC
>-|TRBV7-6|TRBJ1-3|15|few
CASSLVRGAGNTIYF
TGTGCCAGCAGCTTAGTTCGGGGAGCTGGAAACACCATATATTTT
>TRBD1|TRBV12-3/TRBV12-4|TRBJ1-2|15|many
CASSTLRGLDYGYTF
TGTGCCAGCAGTACTCTCAGGGGGCTAGACTATGGCTACACCTTC
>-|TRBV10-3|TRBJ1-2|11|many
CAISQGYGYTF
TGTGCCATCAGCCAGGGCTATGGCTACACCTTC
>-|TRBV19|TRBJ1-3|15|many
CASSSGGAAGNTIYF
TGTGCCAGTAGTAGCGGAGGCGCAGCTGGAAACACCATATATTTT
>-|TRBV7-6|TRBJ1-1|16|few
CASGPGPIRGNTEAFF
TGTGCCAGCGGCCCGGGACCTATAAGGGGGAACACTGAAGCTTTCTTT
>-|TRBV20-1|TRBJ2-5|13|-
CSAYRETQETQYF
TGCAGTGCTTACCGGGAGACCCAAGAGACCCAGTACTTC
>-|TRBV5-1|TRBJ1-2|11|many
CASGRGEGYTF
TGCGCCAGCGGGCGGGGGGAAGGCTACACCTTC
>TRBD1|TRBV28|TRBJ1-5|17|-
CASSWLGQGNPNQPQHF
TGTGCCAGCAGTTGGCTGGGACAGGGAAACCCCAATCAGCCCCAGCATTTT
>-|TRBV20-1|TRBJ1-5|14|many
CSAQTDNSNQPQHF
TGCAGTGCCCAGACAGATAATAGCAATCAGCCCCAGCATTTT
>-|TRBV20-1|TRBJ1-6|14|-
CSARELARGSPLHF
TGCAGTGCTAGAGAGTTGGCGCGGGGTTCACCCCTCCACTTT
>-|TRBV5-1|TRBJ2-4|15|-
CASSLVQDPKNIKYF
TGCGCCAGCAGCTTGGTGCAGGACCCCAAAAACATTAAGTACTTC
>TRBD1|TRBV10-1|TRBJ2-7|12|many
CASAGQGGEQYF
TGCGCCAGCGCCGGACAGGGAGGCGAGCAGTACTTC
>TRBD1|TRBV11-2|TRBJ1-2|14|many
CASSLDRGVDGYTF
TGTGCCAGCAGCTTAGACAGGGGGGTCGATGGCTACACCTTC
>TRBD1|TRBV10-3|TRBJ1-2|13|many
CAISGTGDTGYTF
TGTGCCATCAGTGGGACAGGGGACACTGGCTACACCTTC
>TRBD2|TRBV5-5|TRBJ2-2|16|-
CASSLVLAGAIGELFF
TGTGCCAGCAGCTTGGTTCTAGCGGGGGCTATCGGGGAGCTGTTTTTT
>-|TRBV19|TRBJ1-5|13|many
CASSKGLRQPQHF
TGTGCCAGTAGTAAAGGGTTGCGTCAGCCCCAGCATTTT
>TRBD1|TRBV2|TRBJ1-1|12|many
CASRPGGAEAFF
TGTGCCAGCCGTCCAGGGGGTGCTGAAGCTTTCTTT
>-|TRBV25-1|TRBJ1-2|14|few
CASSVVEFNYGYTF
TGTGCCAGCAGTGTTGTAGAGTTTAACTATGGCTACACCTTC
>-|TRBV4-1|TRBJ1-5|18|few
CASSQEPLHRASNQPQHF
TGCGCCAGCAGCCAAGAACCCTTACACAGGGCGAGCAATCAGCCCCAGCATTTT
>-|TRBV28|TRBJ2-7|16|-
CASSLSGDRTYYEQYF
TGTGCCAGCAGCTTATCGGGAGACAGGACCTACTACGAGCAGTACTTC
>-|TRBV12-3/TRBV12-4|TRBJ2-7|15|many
CASSKYRDFLYEQYF
TGTGCCAGCAGTAAATACCGGGACTTCCTCTACGAGCAGTACTTC
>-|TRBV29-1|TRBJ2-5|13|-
CSVQDTFQETQYF
TGCAGCGTTCAGGACACCTTCCAAGAGACCCAGTACTTC
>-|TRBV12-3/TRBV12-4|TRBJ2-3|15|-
CASRSGRGYTDTQYF
TGTGCCAGCAGAAGCGGGCGGGGCTACACAGATACGCAGTATTTT
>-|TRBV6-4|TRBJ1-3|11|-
CASNYGNTIYF
TGTGCCAGCAACTACGGAAACACCATATATTTT
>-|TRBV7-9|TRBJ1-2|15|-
CASSFGGRPGYGYTF
TGTGCCAGCAGCTTTGGGGGGCGGCCGGGCTATGGCTACACCTTC
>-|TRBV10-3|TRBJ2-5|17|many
CAISEGQTLFDERDQYF
TGTGCCATCAGTGAAGGCCAGACTCTTTTTGACGAGAGGGACCAGTACTTC
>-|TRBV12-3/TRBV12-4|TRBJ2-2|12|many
CASRRGGGELFF
TGTGCCAGCAGACGGGGAGGCGGGGAGCTGTTTTTT
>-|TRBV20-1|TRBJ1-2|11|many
CSAPLNRGYTF
TGCAGTGCTCCTCTAAACCGGGGCTACACCTTC
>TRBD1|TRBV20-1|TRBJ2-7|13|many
CSARIQGAYEQYF
TGCAGTGCCAGGATACAGGGGGCTTACGAGCAGTACTTC
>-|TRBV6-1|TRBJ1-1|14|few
CAGIDPLTPAEAFF
TGTGCCGGAATCGACCCATTAACCCCAGCTGAAGCTTTCTTT
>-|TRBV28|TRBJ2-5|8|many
CASGAQYF
TGTGCCAGCGGTGCCCAGTACTTC
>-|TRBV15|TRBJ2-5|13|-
CATSRDFQETQYF
TGTGCCACCAGCAGAGATTTCCAAGAGACCCAGTACTTC
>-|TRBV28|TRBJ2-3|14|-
CASSEPGPRDTQYF
TGTGCCAGCAGTGAACCGGGACCGAGGGATACGCAGTATTTT
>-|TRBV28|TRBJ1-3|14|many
CASILRGAGNTIYF
TGTGCCAGCATCCTAAGAGGGGCTGGAAACACCATATATTTT
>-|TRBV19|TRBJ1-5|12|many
CASSIGEQPQHF
TGTGCCAGTAGTATTGGGGAACAGCCCCAGCATTTT
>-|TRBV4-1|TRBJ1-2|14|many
CASSQDGRVYGYTF
TGCGCCAGCAGCCAAGATGGGAGGGTTTATGGCTACACCTTC
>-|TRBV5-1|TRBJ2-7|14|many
CASSLEVGSYEQYF
TGCGCCAGCAGCTTGGAAGTAGGCTCCTACGAGCAGTACTTC
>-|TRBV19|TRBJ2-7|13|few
CASSNLHLYEQYF
TGTGCCAGTAGTAACCTCCACTTATACGAGCAGTACTTC
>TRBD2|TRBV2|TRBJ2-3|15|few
CASSNSGGRMDTQYF
TGTGCCAGCAGTAATAGCGGGGGAAGGATGGATACGCAGTATTTT
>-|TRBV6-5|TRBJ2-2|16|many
CASSYSAGQPPQKLFF
TGTGCCAGCAGTTACTCCGCAGGCCAGCCCCCACAAAAGCTGTTTTTT
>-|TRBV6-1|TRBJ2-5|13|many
CASSEGWVETQYF
TGTGCCAGCAGTGAAGGATGGGTGGAGACCCAGTACTTC
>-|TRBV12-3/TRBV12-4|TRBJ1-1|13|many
CASSWGGGTEAFF
TGTGCCAGCAGTTGGGGGGGCGGCACTGAAGCTTTCTTT
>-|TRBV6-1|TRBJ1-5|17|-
CASSSNRVSRSNQPQHF
TGTGCCAGCAGTAGCAACAGGGTTTCTCGTAGCAATCAGCCCCAGCATTTT
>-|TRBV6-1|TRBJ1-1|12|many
CATQRGLGEAFF
TGTGCCACCCAGCGAGGGCTCGGTGAAGCTTTCTTT